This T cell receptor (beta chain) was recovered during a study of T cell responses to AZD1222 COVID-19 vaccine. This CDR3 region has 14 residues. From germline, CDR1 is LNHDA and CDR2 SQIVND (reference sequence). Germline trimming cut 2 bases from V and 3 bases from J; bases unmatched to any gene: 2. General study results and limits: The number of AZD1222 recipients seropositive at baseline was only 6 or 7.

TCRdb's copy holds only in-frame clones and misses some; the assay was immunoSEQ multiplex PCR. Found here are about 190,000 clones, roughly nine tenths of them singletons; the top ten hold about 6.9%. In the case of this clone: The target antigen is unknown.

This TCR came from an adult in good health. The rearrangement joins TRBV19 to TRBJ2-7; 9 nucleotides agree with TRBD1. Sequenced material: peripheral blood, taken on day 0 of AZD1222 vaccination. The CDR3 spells CASSIRDRDYEQYF. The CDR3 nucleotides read TGTGCCAGTAGTATACGGGACAGGGACTACGAGCAGTACTTC.